This T cell receptor beta chain was found in a study of lymphopenia after photon versus proton radiotherapy (dated by TCRdb to the late 2010s). About the investigation overall: The immunological effects of photon versus proton radiation therapy were compared in patients with gastrointestinal tumors who developed high-grade lymphopenia. The study was designed to characterize how the impact on the immune system differs between the two radiation modalities. A cohort of about 20 patients with gastrointestinal tumors who received either photon or proton therapy and subsequently developed lymphopenia was included.

As to this clone: Its binding antigen is unknown. Base qualities are not at hand, and no much larger clone is one base apart.

Paper-wide results and their limitations: The survival association was examined only in patients who died, and the authors described better survival with proton therapy as a possibility, not as a demonstrated result. Once the lymphocyte count had reached its nadir, the repertoires of photon-treated patients showed oligoclonal expansion, particularly of CD8+ Temra cells, and this expansion drove the decline in diversity. Across the cohort, an inverse correlation was found between a larger post-nadir drop in TCR diversity and overall survival time among patients who died. During treatment, patients who received proton therapy stayed relatively stable, whereas patients who received photon therapy lost naive T cells and TCR diversity and gained effector/memory populations.

The germline V gene specifies SNHLY as CDR1 and FYNNEI as CDR2. Its CDR3 holds 15 amino acids, cysteine through phenylalanine. Only the CDR3 part of the read is kept: 45 bases, read in frame from the first base. V has 0 bases trimmed and J has 7 bases trimmed; junction bases matching no gene number 2. Libraries were made using the immunoSEQ multiplex PCR assay. Alongside multiparametric flow cytometry, deep sequencing of rearranged TCR beta loci was used to profile the T cell repertoires. TCRdb stores this immuneACCESS table with in-frame sequences only. Part of the clones is absent; in the studies checked, under half of the shortfall reflects unresolved V genes, and no reason is known for the rest. For this sample the table gives approximately 45,000 clones, of which 85% were detected only once. The ten largest account for 2% to 2.5% of the sample.

The TCR was taken from a man in his forties with gastric cancer. The V and J genes are TRBV2 and TRBJ1-6, with 8 middle bases fitting TRBD1. This material consisted of peripheral blood, taken from a patient treated with photon-based radiotherapy. The CDR3 corresponds to CASSEARTGNSPLHF. The DNA sequence is TGTGCCAGCAGTGAAGCCCGGACAGGGAATTCACCCCTCCACTTT. Where the CDR3 stops, the reference TRBV2 and TRBJ1-6 genes take over; the full variable domain is EPEVTQTPSHQVTQMGQEVILRCVPISNHLYFYWYRQILGQKVEFLVSFYNNEISEKSEIFDDQFSVERPDGSNFTLKIRSTKLEDSAMYFCASSEARTGNSPLHFGNGTRLTVT.